A single sample is the source of the 10 T cell receptor beta chains below, sequenced in a study of blood T cell repertoires in COVID-19. Sequencing used immunoSEQ multiplex PCR; TCRdb keeps in-frame clones, though not all of them. The sample consists of about 110,000 clones, roughly 85% of them appearing once. The sample taken for sequencing was peripheral blood. The receptors shown here come from a human donor in a cohort sampled during active COVID-19.

The chain links TRBV4-1 to TRBJ2-1; weak D call: TRBD2 (5 bases). Trimming took 4 bases from V and 6 from J, leaving 13 bases between them. The length of the CDR3 is 14 residues. Germline values: CDR1 MGHRA, CDR2 YSYEKL. The CDR3, as DNA: TGCGCCAGCAGCCCAGGACTCCTTTCCAATGAGCAGTTCTTC. Protein sequence: CASSPGLLSNEQFF.

This chain connects TRBV7-9 to TRBJ2-7; D is possibly TRBD2 (6 bases). Germline CDR1 is SEHNR and CDR2 is FQNEAQ (reference sequence). This CDR3 is 15 amino acids long. V lost 1 base and J lost 5, with 15 bases in between. The CDR3 DNA is TGTGCCAGCAGCTTAGGGGTCGGGGGAGCTGACGAGCAGTACTTC. Translation gives CASSLGVGGADEQYF.

The chain combines TRBV25-1 with TRBJ1-2, with TRBD1 matching 9 bases. The CDR3 length is 16 residues. V was clipped by 5 bases and J by 3 bases; unmatched bases: 10. The germline V gene encodes CDR1 MGHDK and CDR2 SYGVNS. The CDR3 loop reads CASSSTGTGNDYGYTF. The CDR3 DNA sequence: TGTGCCAGCAGTTCAACGGGGACAGGGAATGACTATGGCTACACCTTC.

The chain links TRBV28 to TRBJ1-1, with D maybe TRBD1 (5 bases). The length of the CDR3 is 15 residues. Germline V gene sequence: CDR1 MDHEN, CDR2 SYDVKM. Deletions cut 3 bases from V and 0 bases from J, with 11 bases between. CDR3 loop: CASSFMGEVNTEAFF. The CDR3 DNA reads as TGTGCCAGCAGTTTTATGGGGGAGGTGAACACTGAAGCTTTCTTT. Drawing the rest from reference TRBV28 and TRBJ1-1, the complete variable domain is DVKVTQSSRYLVKRTGEKVFLECVQDMDHENMFWYRQDPGLGLRLIYFSYDVKMKEKGDIPEGYSVSREKKERFSLILESASTNQTSMYLCASSFMGEVNTEAFFGQGTRLTVV.

This chain links TRBV18 with TRBJ2-3, with D perhaps TRBD1 (5 bases). Germline-derived CDR1 and CDR2 are KGHSH and LQKENI. The CDR3 is 16 amino acids. The ends were cut back, 1 base at V and 3 bases at J, with 14 bases in the middle. The CDR3 loop reads CASSPLGPLGTDTQYF. Here the CDR3 DNA reads TGTGCCAGCTCACCACTGGGGCCTCTAGGGACAGATACGCAGTATTTT.

The rearrangement uses TRBV9 and TRBJ2-7; D possibly corresponds to TRBD2 (6 bases). The length of the CDR3 is 14 residues. Germline assignment: CDR1 SGDLS and CDR2 YYNGEE. V lost 3 bases, J lost 4 bases, and 14 bases lay in between. The DNA of the CDR3 is TGTGCCAGCAGCGGCGGGACTCCCCTTTACGAGCAGTACTTC. It is translated as CASSGGTPLYEQYF.

J is TRBJ1-2 and V is TRBV28; 11 bases are shared with TRBD1. Germline V gives CDR1 MDHEN, CDR2 SYDVKM. The length of the CDR3 is 13 residues. The V segment lost 6 bases and the J segment 6 bases; nucleotides outside the gene matches: 3. The CDR3 here is CASSPGQGDGYTF. The DNA for the CDR3 is TGTGCCAGCAGCCCGGGACAGGGGGATGGCTACACCTTC.

This sequence joins TRBV3-1 (or the pseudogene TRBV3-2) and TRBJ2-7; 10 nucleotides align to TRBD1. The germline gives CDR1 LGHDT, CDR2 YNNKEL (reference sequence). This CDR3 comprises 15 residues. V was clipped by 4 bases and J by 6 bases; unmatched bases: 9. DNA for the CDR3: TGTGCCAGCAGCCTAACAAGACAGGGGGCAAGCGAGCAGTACTTC. Translating it yields CASSLTRQGASEQYF.

This rearrangement joins TRBV19 to TRBJ2-1; the match to TRBD2 covers 10 bases. Germline V gene lookup returns CDR1 LNHDA and CDR2 SQIVND (reference sequence). The length of the CDR3 is 15 residues. The J segment lost 8 bases and the V segment lost 6 bases, leaving 10 bases of the junction unmatched. This CDR3 reads CASSPTSGLDHEQFF. DNA of the CDR3: TGTGCCAGTAGCCCGACTAGCGGGTTGGACCATGAGCAGTTCTTC. The entire variable domain, with the rest obtained from reference TRBV19 and TRBJ2-1, is as follows: DGGITQSPKYLFRKEGQNVTLSCEQNLNHDAMYWYRQDPGQGLRLIYYSQIVNDFQKGDIAEGYSVSREKKESFPLTVTSAQKNPTAFYLCASSPTSGLDHEQFFGPGTRLTVL.

This clone was found once. V is TRBV9 and J is TRBJ2-7, with TRBD1 identical over 9 bases. The CDR3 sequence is 15 residues long. Germline assignment: CDR1 SGDLS and CDR2 YYNGEE. Trimming removed 5 bases from V and 6 bases from J; junction bases left unmatched: 12. Here the CDR3 DNA reads TGTGCCAGCAGGGATGGATGGACAGGGGAGGGCGAGCAGTACTTC. Translation gives CASRDGWTGEGEQYF. Full variable domain (rest looked up from reference TRBV9 and TRBJ2-7): DSGVTQTPKHLITATGQRVTLRCSPRSGDLSVYWYQQSLDQGLQFLIQYYNGEERAKGNILERFSAQQFPDLHSELNLSSLELGDSALYFCASRDGWTGEGEQYFGPGTRLTVT.